These T cell receptor beta chains were read from a single sample in a study of T cell repertoires in aging, cancer and after chemotherapy. TCRdb reprocessed the multiplex PCR reads with MiXCR, giving one entry per CDR3 protein. The table lists some 1,500 distinct CDR3 sequences, around a quarter of them singletons. Sample: blood. These receptors were taken from a human donor with a blood cancer. Both conserved end residues are part of each CDR3. Fields, in order: clone size, V gene, D gene, J gene, CDR3 DNA, CDR3 protein. D genes are given only for firm matches. For some rows the clone size is stated as once, few or many, or as a class when expanded; others skip it.

size: medium-sized; V: TRBV7-2; D: NA; J: TRBJ2-5; DNA: TGTGCCAGCAGCTTTGGGGGATTAGCTGTCATAGGAGAGACCCAGTACTTC; CDR3: CASSFGGLAVIGETQYF
size: medium-sized; V: TRBV18; D: NA; J: TRBJ1-1; DNA: TGTGCCAGCTCACCGTCTAAGGTTTCCGAAGCTTTCTTT; CDR3: CASSPSKVSEAFF
size: NA; V: TRBV27; D: TRBD1; J: TRBJ2-5; DNA: TGTGCCAGCAGTTACGGGACAGGGGGCGGGGAGACCCAGTACTTC; CDR3: CASSYGTGGGETQYF
size: NA; V: TRBV28; D: TRBD1; J: TRBJ1-2; DNA: TGTGCCAGCAATCAGGGAGGGGGCGCCGGTGGCTACACCTTC; CDR3: CASNQGGGAGGYTF
size: NA; V: TRBV20-1; D: TRBD2; J: TRBJ2-6; DNA: TGCAGTGCTAGAGATCGTCGGGGGGGGCCGAGCTCTGGGGCCAACGTCCGGACTTTC; CDR3: CSARDRRGGPSSGANVRTF
size: NA; V: TRBV19; D: TRBD2; J: TRBJ2-2; DNA: TGTGCCAGTAGGCCGGCCGGGGGGGAGAACACCGGGGAGCTGTTTTTT; CDR3: CASRPAGGENTGELFF
size: medium-sized; V: TRBV6-2/TRBV6-3; D: NA; J: TRBJ1-2; DNA: TGTGCCAGCAGTTATCCCGGGCCTCGGGGTGGCTACACCTTC; CDR3: CASSYPGPRGGYTF
size: medium-sized; V: TRBV11-2; D: NA; J: TRBJ2-1; DNA: TGTGCCAGCAGCTTAGAGGGGTCGGGACTCAAGTTCTTC; CDR3: CASSLEGSGLKFF
size: hyperexpanded; V: TRBV7-6; D: NA; J: TRBJ2-1; DNA: TGTGCCAGCAGCTTAGAAACCGGGTCCTACAATGAGCAGTTCTTC; CDR3: CASSLETGSYNEQFF
size: NA; V: TRBV2; D: TRBD1; J: TRBJ1-3; DNA: TGTGCCAGCAGTCTAGGGGGCGCGAAAAACACCATATATTTT; CDR3: CASSLGGAKNTIYF
size: NA; V: TRBV6-4; D: NA; J: TRBJ1-1; DNA: TGTGCCAGCAGTGCCGGGGCCGAGGGCACTGAAGCTTTCTTT; CDR3: CASSAGAEGTEAFF
size: medium-sized; V: TRBV20-1; D: NA; J: TRBJ1-4; DNA: TGCAGTGCTACCCAAGCGGGGAATGAAAAACTGTTTTTT; CDR3: CSATQAGNEKLFF
size: large; V: TRBV30; D: TRBD2; J: TRBJ2-5; DNA: TGTGCCTGGAGTCCTTCCGAAGCGGGATACCAAGAGACCCAGTACTTC; CDR3: CAWSPSEAGYQETQYF
size: NA; V: TRBV28; D: NA; J: TRBJ2-7; DNA: TGTGCCAGCAGTCCTTTTGGACCCTTCGAGCAGTACTTC; CDR3: CASSPFGPFEQYF
size: NA; V: TRBV7-9; D: TRBD1; J: TRBJ1-5; DNA: TGTGCCAGCAGCTCGGGGGGGACAGGGAGCAATCAGCCCCAGCATTTT; CDR3: CASSSGGTGSNQPQHF
size: medium-sized; V: TRBV11-2; D: NA; J: TRBJ2-2; DNA: TGTGCCAGCACGGACACCGGGGAGCTGTTTTTT; CDR3: CASTDTGELFF
size: NA; V: TRBV20-1; D: TRBD1; J: TRBJ1-1; DNA: TGCAGTGCTACGGGACAGGGAAACACTGAAGCTTTCTTT; CDR3: CSATGQGNTEAFF
size: few; V: TRBV14; D: TRBD2; J: TRBJ2-1; DNA: TGTGCCAGCAGCCAAAGTCCCAGGACTAGCGGATCTTTC; CDR3: CASSQSPRTSGSF
size: NA; V: TRBV6-2/TRBV6-3; D: NA; J: TRBJ1-2; DNA: TGTGCCAGCAGCGACGCGACACACTATGGCTACACCTTC; CDR3: CASSDATHYGYTF
size: medium-sized; V: TRBV4-2; D: TRBD2; J: TRBJ2-3; DNA: TGTGCCAGCAGCCTGGGACTAGCGGAAACAGATACGCAGTATTTT; CDR3: CASSLGLAETDTQYF
size: few; V: TRBV25-1; D: NA; J: TRBJ2-6; DNA: TGTGCCAGCAGTGAAGCGGGCAGAACCTCTGGGGCCAACGTCCTGACTTTC; CDR3: CASSEAGRTSGANVLTF
size: few; V: TRBV20-1; D: TRBD1; J: TRBJ2-7; DNA: TGCAGTGCTAGCGGGGACAGGGACAGCTCCTACGAGCAGTACTTC; CDR3: CSASGDRDSSYEQYF
size: NA; V: TRBV6-4; D: TRBD1; J: TRBJ2-2; DNA: TGTGCCAGCAGTGAGGAGGGGACAGGGGGCACCGGGGAGCTGTTTTTT; CDR3: CASSEEGTGGTGELFF
size: few; V: TRBV7-6; D: NA; J: TRBJ2-5; DNA: TGTGCCAGCAGCTTAGCGGGAGCGATTAAAGAGACCCAGTACTTC; CDR3: CASSLAGAIKETQYF
size: medium-sized; V: TRBV20-1; D: TRBD2; J: TRBJ2-1; DNA: TGCAGTGCTAGATGGGGGAGGGGAGGCAATGAGCAGTTCTTC; CDR3: CSARWGRGGNEQFF
size: NA; V: TRBV6-4; D: NA; J: TRBJ2-3; DNA: TGTGCCAGCAGTGACACGGCGAGCGCGCAGTATTTT; CDR3: CASSDTASAQYF
size: medium-sized; V: TRBV15; D: NA; J: TRBJ1-5; DNA: TGTGCCACCAGCAGGGATAGGCAGCCCCAGCATTTT; CDR3: CATSRDRQPQHF
size: medium-sized; V: TRBV7-2; D: NA; J: TRBJ2-5; DNA: TGTGCCAGCAGCCCCCGGGCCCAGGAGACCCAGTACTTC; CDR3: CASSPRAQETQYF
size: medium-sized; V: TRBV30; D: NA; J: TRBJ2-2; DNA: TGTGCCTGGAGCGAACTTCCGTGGACAAGAGGGGAAACCGGGGAGCTGTTTTTT; CDR3: CAWSELPWTRGETGELFF
size: few; V: TRBV20-1; D: NA; J: TRBJ2-3; DNA: TGCAGTGCCGGAGGGGCGATCGATACGCAGTATTTT; CDR3: CSAGGAIDTQYF
size: medium-sized; V: TRBV6-4; D: NA; J: TRBJ2-3; DNA: TGTGCCAGCAGTGACTCGATACAGGGGGGGGCAGATACGCAGTATTTT; CDR3: CASSDSIQGGADTQYF
size: NA; V: TRBV7-2; D: NA; J: TRBJ2-3; DNA: TGTGCCAGCAGCCTAGGAGCAGATACGCAGTATTTT; CDR3: CASSLGADTQYF
size: medium-sized; V: TRBV18; D: TRBD1; J: TRBJ2-4; DNA: TGTGCCAGCTCACGAGGGACAGGGGGCGAAAACATTCAGTACTTC; CDR3: CASSRGTGGENIQYF
size: large; V: TRBV6-5; D: NA; J: TRBJ1-4; DNA: TGTGCCAGCAGTTTGACCGACAGGACAACTAATGAAAAACTGTTTTTT; CDR3: CASSLTDRTTNEKLFF
size: medium-sized; V: TRBV18; D: NA; J: TRBJ1-1; DNA: TGTGCCAGCTCACCCAATGAGGCGGGGATGAACACTGAAGCTTTCTTT; CDR3: CASSPNEAGMNTEAFF
size: medium-sized; V: TRBV11-2; D: NA; J: TRBJ1-3; DNA: TGTGCCAGCAGCTTTGGGCAGGGAAAGGTTCCCATATATTTT; CDR3: CASSFGQGKVPIYF
size: medium-sized; V: TRBV12-3/TRBV12-4; D: NA; J: TRBJ1-4; DNA: TGTGCCAGCAGGCCTAGAGGGGAAGAAAAACTGTTTTTT; CDR3: CASRPRGEEKLFF
size: medium-sized; V: TRBV18; D: NA; J: TRBJ2-3; DNA: TGTGCCAGCTCACCACCGAGTGCAGATACGCAGTATTTT; CDR3: CASSPPSADTQYF
size: once; V: TRBV4-1; D: NA; J: TRBJ2-5; DNA: TGCGCCAGCAGCTCGGGACACGCCCAAGAGACCCAGTACTTC; CDR3: CASSSGHAQETQYF
size: few; V: TRBV7-9; D: TRBD1; J: TRBJ1-1; DNA: TGTGCCAGCAGCTTCCGGGACAGGGAAAGCGCTGAAGCTTTCTTT; CDR3: CASSFRDRESAEAFF
size: few; V: TRBV7-7; D: TRBD2; J: TRBJ2-5; DNA: TGTGCTAGCAGCTTAGCACTAGCGGGAGGGGGAGAGACCCAGTACTTC; CDR3: CASSLALAGGGETQYF
size: few; V: TRBV7-9; D: NA; J: TRBJ1-1; DNA: TGTGCCAGCAGCCTAACAGTGAACACTGAAGCTTTCTTT; CDR3: CASSLTVNTEAFF
size: medium-sized; V: TRBV19; D: TRBD1; J: TRBJ1-2; DNA: TGTGCCAGTAGTACCCCTCGACAGGGAGCCTATGGCTACACCTTC; CDR3: CASSTPRQGAYGYTF
size: medium-sized; V: TRBV2; D: NA; J: TRBJ1-5; DNA: TGTGCCAGCAGTGAAGGGCAGATTTATAGCAATCAGCCCCAGCATTTT; CDR3: CASSEGQIYSNQPQHF
size: medium-sized; V: TRBV10-3; D: NA; J: TRBJ2-3; DNA: TGTGCCATCAGCCTAGGCCCAGCCGGTACGCAGTATTTT; CDR3: CAISLGPAGTQYF
size: NA; V: TRBV9; D: TRBD2; J: TRBJ2-3; DNA: TGTGCCAGCAGCGCCCGGGGAGCGGGGCTCACAGATACGCAGTATTTT; CDR3: CASSARGAGLTDTQYF
size: medium-sized; V: TRBV7-3; D: TRBD2; J: TRBJ2-1; DNA: TGTGCCAGCAGCCCCGGGACTAGCAATGAGCAGTTCTTC; CDR3: CASSPGTSNEQFF
size: medium-sized; V: TRBV27; D: TRBD1; J: TRBJ1-1; DNA: TGTGCCAGCAGTCACAGGGGCTATACGAACACTGAAGCTTTCTTT; CDR3: CASSHRGYTNTEAFF
size: medium-sized; V: TRBV5-6; D: NA; J: TRBJ2-2; DNA: TGTGCCAGCAGCTTGATCACTAAGAACACCGGGGAGCTGTTTTTT; CDR3: CASSLITKNTGELFF
size: medium-sized; V: TRBV6-4; D: NA; J: TRBJ2-1; DNA: TGTGCCACCTCAGCGGGTGGGGAGTACAATGAGCAGTTCTTC; CDR3: CATSAGGEYNEQFF
size: medium-sized; V: TRBV6-1; D: NA; J: TRBJ1-1; DNA: TGTGCCAGCAGTGAATTCGGGAACACTGAAGCTTTCTTT; CDR3: CASSEFGNTEAFF
size: medium-sized; V: TRBV19; D: NA; J: TRBJ1-2; DNA: TGTGCCAGTACTTTGGGGAGGGGCTATGGCTACACCTTC; CDR3: CASTLGRGYGYTF
size: medium-sized; V: TRBV20-1; D: NA; J: TRBJ1-4; DNA: TGCAGTGCTAACTTCAGGGGAGCTAATGAAAAACTGTTTTTT; CDR3: CSANFRGANEKLFF
size: few; V: TRBV19; D: NA; J: TRBJ1-5; DNA: TGTGCCAGTAGTGTAGGGGTGGACAATCAGCCCCAGCATTTT; CDR3: CASSVGVDNQPQHF
size: large; V: TRBV19; D: TRBD2; J: TRBJ2-1; DNA: TGTGCCAGTAGCCGGGGACTAGCGGGAGTGAACAATGAGCAGTTCTTC; CDR3: CASSRGLAGVNNEQFF
size: large; V: TRBV29-1; D: NA; J: TRBJ2-5; DNA: TGCAGCGTTGAAGAAAGAAGGGAAGAGACCCAGTACTTC; CDR3: CSVEERREETQYF
size: few; V: TRBV15; D: TRBD1; J: TRBJ2-7; DNA: TGTGCCACCAGCAGAGCAGCGGGACAGGGCTCCTACGAGCAGTACTTC; CDR3: CATSRAAGQGSYEQYF
size: once; V: TRBV29-1; D: TRBD1; J: TRBJ1-2; DNA: TGCAGCGTTGAAGACAACAGGGGGCGCTGGGGCTACACCTTC; CDR3: CSVEDNRGRWGYTF